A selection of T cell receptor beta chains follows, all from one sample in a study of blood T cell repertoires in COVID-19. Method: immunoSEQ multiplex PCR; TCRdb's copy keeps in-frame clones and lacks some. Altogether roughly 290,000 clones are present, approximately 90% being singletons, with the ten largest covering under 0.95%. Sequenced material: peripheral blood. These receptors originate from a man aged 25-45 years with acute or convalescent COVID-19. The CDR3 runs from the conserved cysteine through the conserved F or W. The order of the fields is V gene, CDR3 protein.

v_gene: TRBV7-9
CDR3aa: CASSFLSGGLGELFF

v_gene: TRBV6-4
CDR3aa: CASSVIAGVYNEQFF

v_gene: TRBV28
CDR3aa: CASSRINTGELFF

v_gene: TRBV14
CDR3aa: CASSQDNLKPGQKLNTEAFF

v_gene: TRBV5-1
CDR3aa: CASSLVSGKVTDTQYF

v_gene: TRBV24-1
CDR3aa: CATSDSGDKAYEQYF

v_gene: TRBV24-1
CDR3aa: CATSDYRATGELFF

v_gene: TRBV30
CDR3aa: CAWSTGTNTEAFF

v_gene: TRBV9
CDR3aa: CASSAAGGWDTIYF

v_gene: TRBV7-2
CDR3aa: CASSLARTSGLTGELFF

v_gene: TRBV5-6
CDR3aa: CASSGIAGAWETQYF

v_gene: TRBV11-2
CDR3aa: CASSTSGTVGEKLFF

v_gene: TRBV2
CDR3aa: CASSHVDGGNQPQHF

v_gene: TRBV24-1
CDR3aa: CATSVGGSGEETQYF

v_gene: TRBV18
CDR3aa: CASSPGTGDAGELFF

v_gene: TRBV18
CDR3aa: CASSPGQVNTEAFF

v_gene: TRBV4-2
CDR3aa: CASSQDLQGYNSPLHF

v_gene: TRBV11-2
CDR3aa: CASSLEPGLNTEAFF

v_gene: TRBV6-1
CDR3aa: CASSERGTPNGYTF

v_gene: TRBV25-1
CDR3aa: CASSEGGLYGYTF

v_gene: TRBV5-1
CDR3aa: CASSLTSGGPTGGETQYF

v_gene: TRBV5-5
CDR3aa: CASSLDTSGGDTQYF

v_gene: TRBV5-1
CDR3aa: CASSFLDSSNQPQHF

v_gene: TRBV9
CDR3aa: CASSSSGSYEQYF

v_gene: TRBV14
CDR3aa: CASSHPGLNSGNTIYF

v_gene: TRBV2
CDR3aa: CASRAYGGRGTDTQYF

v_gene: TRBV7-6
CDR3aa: CASSLLASVGEQFF

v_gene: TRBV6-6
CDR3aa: CASRGTGALTNEKLFF

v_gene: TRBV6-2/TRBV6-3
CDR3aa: CASSSTQGRAKNIQYF

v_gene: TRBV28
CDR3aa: CASSLAPEEAFF

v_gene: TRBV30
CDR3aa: CAWRNRGQRNYGYTF

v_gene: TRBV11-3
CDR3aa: CASSQRAGVFQPQHF

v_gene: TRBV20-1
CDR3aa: CSASRTGGKNTIYF

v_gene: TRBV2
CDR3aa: CASSRRVQRDEQFF

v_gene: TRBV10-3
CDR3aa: CAISESTSGEDKNIQYF

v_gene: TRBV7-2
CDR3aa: CASSLAASRDEAFF

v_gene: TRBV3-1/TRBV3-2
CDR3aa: CASSQWGEDGELFF

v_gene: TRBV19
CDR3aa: CATRDRDFSPLHF

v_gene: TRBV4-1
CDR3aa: CASSQVERHEQYF

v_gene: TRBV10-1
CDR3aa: CASSTGAWNSPLHF

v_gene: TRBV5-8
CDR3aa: CASSLVGGYAGYTF

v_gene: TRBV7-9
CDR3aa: CASRSSSYEQYF

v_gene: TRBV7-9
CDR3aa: CASSSPAGGQGNEQFF

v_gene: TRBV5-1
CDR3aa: CASTLAGYNEQFF

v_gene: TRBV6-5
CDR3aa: CASRTGTVGTEAFF

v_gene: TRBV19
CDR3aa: CASMGTLNTGELFF

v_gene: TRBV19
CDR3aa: CASSSRGTEAFF

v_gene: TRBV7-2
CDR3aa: CASSFYRGTGELFF

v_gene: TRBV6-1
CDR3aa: CASSDRQTEKLFF